Each of the 8 T cell receptor beta chains below was sequenced from the same sample in a study of CD8+ T cells in alopecia areata. Sample treatment: oral pan-JAK inhibitor, 5-10 mg twice daily. In each case, RNA was isolated and then reverse transcribed into cDNA as the sequencing template. Profiled with immunoSEQ multiplex PCR; TCRdb holds only in-frame clones, not every one. In the table there are more than 150,000 clones, about 60% of which are singletons. The sequenced sample was CD8+ T cells sorted from blood, obtained at week 24, from a patient treated with tofacitinib. The receptor set was obtained from a human donor with alopecia areata.

V usage is TRBV5-6 and J usage is TRBJ1-2; the D gene is possibly TRBD1 (6 bases). Trimming took 0 bases from V and 3 from J, leaving 12 bases between them. CDR1 is SGHDT, CDR2 YYEEEE, per germline. The CDR3 is 15 residues long. CDR3 sequence reads: CASSLEVGQYYGYTF. The CDR3 nucleotides are TGTGCCAGCAGCTTGGAGGTAGGACAGTACTATGGCTACACCTTC.

There are a few counts of this clone. The chain couples TRBV29-1 to TRBJ1-2, with 9 positions matching TRBD1. CDR1 and CDR2 (germline): SQVTM, ANQGSEA. This CDR3 comprises 13 residues. The J segment lost 6 bases and the V segment lost 6 bases, leaving 8 bases of the junction unmatched. The CDR3 DNA reads as TGCAGCGTCCGACCGGGACAGGGTGATGGCTACACCTTC. Translation: CSVRPGQGDGYTF.

With regard to this clone: This sample includes further DNA sequences coding for the same CDR3. The V and J genes are TRBV4-2 and TRBJ1-6, with 9 positions matching TRBD1. The ends lost 4 bases at V and 8 bases at J; junction bases unmatched: 6. Germline values: CDR1 LGHNA, CDR2 YNFKEQ. The CDR3 covers 15 residues. The CDR3 DNA reads TGTGCCAGCAGCCGGTCGGGACAGGGAGATTCACCCCTCCACTTT. Translated: CASSRSGQGDSPLHF.

V usage is TRBV2 and J usage is TRBJ2-3, with D perhaps assigned TRBD1 or TRBD2 (5 bases each). The germline V gene has CDR1 SNHLY and CDR2 FYNNEI. The CDR3 has 14 amino acids. V was clipped by 6 bases and J by 0 bases, with 10 bases between them. The CDR3 loop is CASSLWGSTDTQYF. The CDR3 DNA reads as TGTGCCAGCAGCCTATGGGGGAGCACAGATACGCAGTATTTT.

This clone was seen a few times. The chain's CDR3 is CSVNEGDEKLFF. CDR3 sequence (DNA): TGCAGCGTTAATGAAGGGGATGAAAAACTGTTTTTT. The J gene is TRBJ1-4, the V gene TRBV29-1; possible D gene TRBD1, 5 bases. V lost 5 bases and J lost 6, with 10 bases in between. Germline assignment: CDR1 SQVTM and CDR2 ANQGSEA. CDR3 length: 12 residues.

This clone was picked up a small number of times. The rearrangement joins TRBV27 to TRBJ1-2, with D perhaps matching TRBD1 (6 bases). V was trimmed by 2 bases and J by 4 bases, leaving 11 bases between them. Germline V lookup: CDR1 MNHEY, CDR2 SMNVEV (reference sequence). This CDR3 has 14 amino acids. The CDR3 sequence: CASSLTGTGYGYTF. CDR3 nucleotides: TGTGCCAGCAGTTTAACAGGGACCGGCTATGGCTACACCTTC.

This clone occurred a few times. The chain links TRBV7-6 to TRBJ2-7; TRBD1 matches at 7 bases. The germline gives CDR1 SGHVS, CDR2 FNYEAQ. J lost 6 bases, V lost 8 bases, and 7 bases had no gene match. The CDR3 covers 12 residues. CDR3 in amino acids: CASGTAGGEQYF. The DNA of the CDR3 is TGTGCCAGCGGGACAGCCGGCGGCGAGCAGTACTTC.

The J gene is TRBJ2-2, the V gene TRBV7-6; D is possibly TRBD1 (6 bases). V was trimmed by 0 bases and J by 3 bases, leaving 17 bases between them. CDR1 is SGHVS and CDR2 is FNYEAQ in the germline V gene. The CDR3 length is 18 residues. CDR3 sequence: CASSLATGGVSYTGELFF. The CDR3 bases are TGTGCCAGCAGCTTAGCGACAGGTGGAGTCTCGTACACCGGGGAGCTGTTTTTT.